One and the same sample provided the 28 T cell receptor beta chains below, sequenced in a study of Graves' ophthalmopathy and Graves' hyperthyroidism. The TCR beta CDR3 regions underwent amplification from RNA transcripts. HTBI primers served in a first-round RT-PCR, which a second-round multiplex PCR followed. Via MiXCR, TCRdb re-called the multiplex PCR reads, giving one row per CDR3 protein. The sample lists about 740,000 distinct CDR3 sequences; approximately 40% were seen once. The sample taken for sequencing was peripheral blood. Every receptor here comes from an adult man with Graves' ophthalmopathy.

Only a few counts were recorded for this clonotype. The V gene is TRBV5-4, the J gene TRBJ2-7; maybe TRBD1 (5 bases). Trimming removed 3 bases from V and 2 bases from J, with 15 bases in between. The CDR3 is made up of 15 amino acids. The germline V gene has CDR1 SGHNT and CDR2 YYREEE (reference sequence). Here the CDR3 DNA reads TGTGCCAGCAGCTCCCAGGGTCACAGACCCTACGAGCAGTACTTC. Its protein product is CASSSQGHRPYEQYF.

The chain joins TRBV29-1 to TRBJ1-4, with D tentatively TRBD1 (5 bases). Trimming removed 5 bases at V and 8 bases at J, with 12 bases between. The CDR3 contains 12 residues. The germline V gene has CDR1 SQVTM and CDR2 ANQGSEA. The CDR3 DNA reads as TGCAGCGTTTCAGTTGGGGGGGAAAAACTGTTTTTT. Translated: CSVSVGGEKLFF.

The chain employs TRBV5-1 and TRBJ2-7; 7 bases are a match to TRBD1. This CDR3 contains 16 residues. With 4 bases clipped from V and 4 bases from J, the junction kept 14 bases outside the gene matches. Germline CDR1 SGHRS, CDR2 YFSETQ. CDR3 sequence reads: CASSPRTGRRWYEQYF. The CDR3 bases are TGCGCCAGCAGCCCCCGGACAGGACGGAGATGGTACGAGCAGTACTTC. The variable domain in full, completed from reference TRBV5-1 and TRBJ2-7, reads KAGVTQTPRYLIKTRGQQVTLSCSPISGHRSVSWYQQTPGQGLQFLFEYFSETQRNKGNFPGRFSGRQFSNSRSEMNVSTLELGDSALYLCASSPRTGRRWYEQYFGPGTRLTVT.

This clonotype was detected many times. V and J are TRBV7-6 and TRBJ1-1; D is perhaps TRBD1 (6 bases). Trimming stripped 6 bases from V and 5 bases from J, with 16 bases between. The CDR3 totals 14 residues. Germline lookup yields CDR1 SGHVS and CDR2 FNYEAQ. CDR3: CASRRTVTYTEAFF. Written as DNA, the CDR3 is TGTGCCAGCAGACGGACAGTAACGTATACTGAAGCTTTCTTT. Combining the CDR3 with reference TRBV7-6 and TRBJ1-1 gives the whole variable domain GAGVSQSPRYKVTKRGQDVALRCDPISGHVSLYWYRQALGQGPEFLTYFNYEAQQDKSGLPNDRFSAERPEGSISTLTIQRTEQRDSAMYRCASRRTVTYTEAFFGQGTRLTVV.

This clonotype was counted many times. This sequence joins TRBV5-5 and TRBJ2-7; no reliable D call. Germline loops: CDR1 SGHKS, CDR2 YYEKEE (reference sequence). The CDR3 totals 15 residues. Trimming took 2 bases from V and 2 from J, leaving 14 bases between them. The CDR3 region is CASSFQTTGTYEQYF. The CDR3 bases are TGTGCCAGCAGCTTTCAAACGACCGGAACCTACGAGCAGTACTTC. The entire variable domain, with the rest obtained from reference TRBV5-5 and TRBJ2-7, is as follows: DAGVTQSPTHLIKTRGQQVTLRCSPISGHKSVSWYQQVLGQGPQFIFQYYEKEERGRGNFPDRFSARQFPNYSSELNVNALLLGDSALYLCASSFQTTGTYEQYFGPGTRLTVT.

This clonotype was observed a single time. One end of the junction does not line up with germline, which may come from a read error. CDR3 in DNA: TGCGGTGCTAGGCACAGATTGAACACTGAAGCTTTCTTT. This translates into CGARHRLNTEAFF. This rearrangement joins TRBV20-1 to TRBJ1-1; D is unclear. CDR3 size: 13 residues. CDR1 and CDR2 (germline): DFQATT, SNEGSKA (reference sequence).

For this clonotype: Its ends do not fully match the called genes, so a read error is possible. The gene calls are TRBV29-1 and TRBJ1-4; 8 bases align to TRBD1. Per germline, CDR1 SQVTM and CDR2 ANQGSEA. The CDR3 sequence is 15 residues long. The CDR3 sequence: CSVEDLGQGDENLSF. The CDR3 coding sequence is TGCAGCGTTGAAGATCTAGGACAGGGAGATGAAAACCTGTCTTTT.

The J gene is TRBJ2-3, the V gene TRBV15; a weak D match, TRBD2 (6 bases). Germline V gene sequence: CDR1 LNHNV, CDR2 YYDKDF (reference sequence). The CDR3 is 13 residues long. The V gene lost 3 bases and the J gene lost 8 bases, with 12 bases spanning the gap. This CDR3 reads CATSSSRAGTQYF. DNA of the CDR3: TGTGCCACCAGCAGCTCCCGAGCGGGTACGCAGTATTTT.

A remark on this clonotype: A much larger clonotype is one base distant, so this may be a read error. The J gene is TRBJ1-2, the V gene TRBV12-3 or TRBV12-4; unclear D gene. V was clipped by 5 bases and J by 4 bases, with 11 bases between them. The CDR3 runs to 13 residues. CDR3 in DNA: TGTGCCAGCAGTACGGACCCAGTCTATGGCTACACCTTC. Encoded protein: CASSTDPVYGYTF.

This clonotype came up many times. The CDR3 region has the DNA TGCGCCAGCAGGGCAGGGCCCCGAGAGACCCAGTACTTC. It encodes CASRAGPRETQYF. This chain joins TRBV10-2 and TRBJ2-5, with D tentatively TRBD1 (5 bases). This CDR3 has 13 amino acids. The germline V and J ends were trimmed by 6 bases and 4 bases, with 12 bases remaining between them. Germline V lookup: CDR1 WSHSY, CDR2 SAAADI.

With respect to this clonotype: A read error is possible here, since a much larger clone lies one base away. The rearrangement uses TRBV7-9 and TRBJ1-2; D might be TRBD1 (6 bases). Per germline, CDR1 SEHNR and CDR2 FQNEAQ (reference sequence). There are 15 residues in the CDR3. CDR3 amino acids: CARSSPGGRIDGYTF. CDR3 coding DNA: TGTGCCAGAAGCTCCCCCGGGGGGCGCATTGACGGCTACACCTTC.

The chain is built from TRBV20-1 and TRBJ1-6; D may be TRBD1 (5 bases). The germline CDR1 and CDR2 sequences are DFQATT and SNEGSKA (reference sequence). V lost 0 bases to trimming and J lost 5 bases, with 14 bases between them. The CDR3 has 16 residues. The CDR3 nucleotides are TGCAGTGCTAGAGATCTGCAGGGCGTAAATAATTCACCCCTCCACTTT. It translates to CSARDLQGVNNSPLHF.

This clonotype was found once. The V call is TRBV7-6, the J call TRBJ2-7, with D perhaps matching TRBD2 (5 bases). The germline V gene has CDR1 SGHVS and CDR2 FNYEAQ. This CDR3 spans 14 amino acids. V was trimmed by 5 bases and J by 2 bases, leaving 13 bases between them. CDR3 DNA sequence: TGTGCCAGCAGCCGACGAGGGATCCCCTACGAGCAGTACTTC. Protein: CASSRRGIPYEQYF.

This chain joins TRBV20-1 and TRBJ2-2; 8 bases are a match to TRBD2. The germline V gene has CDR1 DFQATT and CDR2 SNEGSKA (reference sequence). This CDR3 has 15 amino acids. J lost 6 bases, V lost 4 bases, and 10 bases had no gene match. The CDR3, as DNA: TGCAGTGCTAAGAAAGCGGGAGATTTCGCCGGGGAGCTGTTTTTT. Residues: CSAKKAGDFAGELFF.

This clonotype was seen more than once but under ten times. The chain combines TRBV6-7 with TRBJ1-1; 8 nucleotides line up with TRBD1. TRBV6-7 is annotated as an ORF whose role is uncertain. V shed 1 base, J shed 9 bases, and the junction held 7 bases outside the gene matches. The CDR3 extends over 14 amino acids. The DNA for the CDR3 is TGTGCCAGCAGTTACTGCGGACAGGGATTCCAAGCTTTCTTT. The encoded protein is CASSYCGQGFQAFF.

The chain has TRBV12-3 or TRBV12-4 and TRBJ2-7; TRBD1 matches at 7 bases. CDR3 length: 16 residues. The V and J ends lost 6 bases and 0 bases, in that order; junction bases with no gene match: 11. The CDR3 region is CASSPTGDRISYEQYF. The DNA for the CDR3 is TGTGCCAGCAGCCCAACAGGGGACAGAATCTCCTACGAGCAGTACTTC.

The chain links TRBV29-1 to TRBJ2-7, with a tentative D call TRBD2 (8 bases). This CDR3 comprises 11 residues. With 1 base removed from V and 13 bases from J, the gap between germline ends came to 14 bases. Looked up from germline, CDR1 is SQVTM and CDR2 is ANQGSEA. CDR3: CSVEAGGTAYF. The CDR3, as DNA: TGCAGCGTTGAAGCGGGAGGGACAGCCTACTTC.

In its sample, this clonotype was seen many times. The J gene is TRBJ2-2, the V gene TRBV25-1; no firm D call. With 5 bases removed from V and 8 bases from J, the gap between germline ends came to 9 bases. The CDR3 totals 12 residues. Per germline, CDR1 MGHDK and CDR2 SYGVNS. The CDR3 nucleotides are TGTGCCAGCAGTATCCGGTGGGGGGAGCTGTTTTTT. It is translated as CASSIRWGELFF.

This sequence joins TRBV9 and TRBJ2-2; the match to TRBD1 covers 9 bases. Per germline, CDR1 SGDLS and CDR2 YYNGEE. The trim removed 3 bases at V and 7 bases at J, leaving 7 bases unmatched. CDR3 length: 15 amino acids. Here the CDR3 DNA reads TGTGCCAGCAGCGCCGGGGACAGGGCGTTCGGGGAGCTGTTTTTT. Its protein is CASSAGDRAFGELFF.

The CDR3 here is CAISDTQGDEQYF. CDR3 sequence (DNA): TGTGCCATCAGTGATACCCAGGGGGACGAGCAGTACTTC. The J gene is TRBJ2-7, the V gene TRBV10-3; 7 bases agree with TRBD1. The CDR3 covers 13 residues. Germline V gene sequence: CDR1 ENHRY, CDR2 SYGVKD. V shed 3 bases, J shed 5 bases, and the junction held 4 bases outside the gene matches.

The sample holds a few counts of this clonotype. V gene TRBV15 combines with J gene TRBJ2-2, with D perhaps matching TRBD2 (6 bases). CDR3 size: 14 residues. V was pared by 1 base and J by 6 bases, with 9 bases between. Germline V CDR1 and CDR2: LNHNV, YYDKDF (reference sequence). The chain's CDR3 is CATSRVGGAGELFF. For the CDR3, the DNA is TGTGCCACCAGCAGAGTGGGCGGGGCCGGGGAGCTGTTTTTT.

Regarding this clonotype: A much larger clone differs from this one at a single base, so this may be a read error. This sequence joins TRBV25-1 and TRBJ2-6; possibly TRBD1 or TRBD2 for D (5 bases each). This CDR3 has 14 residues. CDR1 MGHDK and CDR2 SYGVNS come from the germline V gene. V lost 6 bases, J lost 4 bases, and 10 bases lay in between. As DNA, the CDR3 is TGTGCCAGCAGAAAGGGACCGGGGGCCAACGTCCTGACTTTC. Its translation is CASRKGPGANVLTF.

This clonotype was seen a few times. The gene calls are TRBV5-5 and TRBJ1-4; 7 bases are shared with TRBD1. Trimming cost V 2 bases and J 4 bases; bases outside gene matches: 8. This CDR3 is 16 amino acids long. Germline V gene data show CDR1 as SGHKS and CDR2 as YYEKEE (reference sequence). CDR3: CASSLSLGQDNEKLFF. The CDR3 DNA is TGTGCCAGCAGCTTATCGTTAGGACAGGATAATGAAAAACTGTTTTTT. The variable domain in full, with the rest retrieved from reference TRBV5-5 and TRBJ1-4, is DAGVTQSPTHLIKTRGQQVTLRCSPISGHKSVSWYQQVLGQGPQFIFQYYEKEERGRGNFPDRFSARQFPNYSSELNVNALLLGDSALYLCASSLSLGQDNEKLFFGSGTQLSVL.

In its sample, this clonotype was seen many times. The CDR3 region has the DNA TGTGCCAGTAGTATCTGGGGCTCGGGGGCCAACGTCCTGACTTTC. Amino acids: CASSIWGSGANVLTF. The gene calls are TRBV19 and TRBJ2-6; tentative D call: TRBD1 (5 bases). The V end lost 3 bases, the J end lost 4 bases, and 10 bases lay between the germline ends. From germline, CDR1 is LNHDA and CDR2 SQIVND (reference sequence). The CDR3 contains 15 residues.

This chain uses TRBV29-1 with TRBJ1-2, with 9 bases matching TRBD1. The CDR3 totals 12 residues. Germline CDR1 SQVTM, CDR2 ANQGSEA. V gave up 6 bases and J gave up 6 bases; unmatched junction bases: 5. CDR3 amino acids: CSVVTGGNGYTF. CDR3 sequence (DNA): TGCAGCGTGGTTACAGGGGGCAATGGCTACACCTTC.

This clonotype was seen repeatedly, ten times or more. This chain joins TRBV7-9 and TRBJ1-2, with D uncertain. CDR3 length: 12 amino acids. V lost 5 bases and J lost 8, with 12 bases in between. CDR1 SEHNR and CDR2 FQNEAQ come from the germline V gene (reference sequence). As DNA, the CDR3 is TGTGCCAGCAGCACTACGACACGAGGCTACACCTTC. It encodes CASSTTTRGYTF.

This clonotype was counted at least ten times. The chain joins TRBV7-9 to TRBJ2-7, with 7 bases fitting TRBD1. V shed 4 bases, J shed 4 bases, and the junction held 4 bases outside the gene matches. There are 13 residues in the CDR3. CDR1 SEHNR and CDR2 FQNEAQ come from the germline V gene (reference sequence). The CDR3 is CASSSRDSYEQYF. The CDR3 nucleotides read TGTGCCAGCAGCTCTCGGGACAGTTACGAGCAGTACTTC.

Concerning this clonotype itself: Compared with germline, one end of the junction differs, possibly owing to a read error. In DNA, the CDR3 is TGTGCCAGCAGTCGTACAGGGCAGGGGCCCTACGAGCAGTACTTC. Translation gives CASSRTGQGPYEQYF. The chain carries TRBV10-3 and TRBJ2-7; tentative D call: TRBD1 (6 bases). CDR1 is ENHRY, CDR2 SYGVKD, per germline. CDR3 size: 15 residues.